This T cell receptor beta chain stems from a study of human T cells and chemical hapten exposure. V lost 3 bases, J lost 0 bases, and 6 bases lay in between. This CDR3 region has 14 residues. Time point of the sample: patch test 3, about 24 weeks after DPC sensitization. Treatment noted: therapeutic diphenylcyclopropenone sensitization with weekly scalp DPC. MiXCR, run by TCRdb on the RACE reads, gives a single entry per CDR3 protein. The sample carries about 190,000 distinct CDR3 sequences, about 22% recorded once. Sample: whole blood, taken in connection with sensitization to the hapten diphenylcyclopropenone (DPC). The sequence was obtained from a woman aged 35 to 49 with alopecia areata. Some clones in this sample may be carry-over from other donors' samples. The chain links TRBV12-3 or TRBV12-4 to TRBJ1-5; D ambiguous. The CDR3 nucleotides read TGTGCCAGCAGTTTCATGGGTAGCAATCAGCCCCAGCATTTT. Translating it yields CASSFMGSNQPQHF.